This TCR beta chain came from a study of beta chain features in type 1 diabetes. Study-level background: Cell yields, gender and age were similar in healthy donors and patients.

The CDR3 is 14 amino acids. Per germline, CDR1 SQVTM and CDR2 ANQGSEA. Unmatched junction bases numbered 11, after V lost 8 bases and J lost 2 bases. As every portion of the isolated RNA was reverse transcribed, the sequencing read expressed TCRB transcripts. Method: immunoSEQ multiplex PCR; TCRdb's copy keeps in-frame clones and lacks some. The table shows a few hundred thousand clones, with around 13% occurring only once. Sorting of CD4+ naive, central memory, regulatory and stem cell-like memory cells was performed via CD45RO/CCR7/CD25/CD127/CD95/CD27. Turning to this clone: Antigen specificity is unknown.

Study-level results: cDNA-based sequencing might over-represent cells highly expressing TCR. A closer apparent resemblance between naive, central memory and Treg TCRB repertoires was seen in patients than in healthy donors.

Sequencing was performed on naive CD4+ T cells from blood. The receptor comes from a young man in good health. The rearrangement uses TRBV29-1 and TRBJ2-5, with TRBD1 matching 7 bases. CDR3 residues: CSTLDRLGQETQYF. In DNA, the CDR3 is TGCAGCACCTTGGACAGGCTGGGGCAAGAGACCCAGTACTTC.